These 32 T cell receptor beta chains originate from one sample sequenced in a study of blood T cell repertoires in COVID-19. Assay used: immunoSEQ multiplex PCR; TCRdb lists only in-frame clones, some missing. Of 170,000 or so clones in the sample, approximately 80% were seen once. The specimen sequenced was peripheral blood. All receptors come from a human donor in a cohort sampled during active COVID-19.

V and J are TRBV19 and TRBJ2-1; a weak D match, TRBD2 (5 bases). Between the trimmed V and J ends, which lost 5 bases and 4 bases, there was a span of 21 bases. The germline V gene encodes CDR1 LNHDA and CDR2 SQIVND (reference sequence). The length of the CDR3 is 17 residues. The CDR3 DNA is TGTGCCAGTAGTCTATCATCAGTCTCGCGGGCGTACAATGAGCAGTTCTTC. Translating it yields CASSLSSVSRAYNEQFF.

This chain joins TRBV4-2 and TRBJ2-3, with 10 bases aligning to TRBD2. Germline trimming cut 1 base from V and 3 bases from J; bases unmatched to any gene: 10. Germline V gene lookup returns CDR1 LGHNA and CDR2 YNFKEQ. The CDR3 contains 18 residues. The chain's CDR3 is CASSQAYGAGGETDTQYF. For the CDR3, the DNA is TGTGCCAGCAGCCAAGCTTACGGAGCGGGAGGGGAGACAGATACGCAGTATTTT.

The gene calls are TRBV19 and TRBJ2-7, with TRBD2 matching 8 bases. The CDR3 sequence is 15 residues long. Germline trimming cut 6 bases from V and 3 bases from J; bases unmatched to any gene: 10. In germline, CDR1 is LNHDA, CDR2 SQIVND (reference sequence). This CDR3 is CASRQSSGGGYEQYF. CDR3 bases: TGTGCCAGTAGGCAGAGCTCGGGGGGGGGCTACGAGCAGTACTTC. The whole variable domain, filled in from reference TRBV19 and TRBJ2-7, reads DGGITQSPKYLFRKEGQNVTLSCEQNLNHDAMYWYRQDPGQGLRLIYYSQIVNDFQKGDIAEGYSVSREKKESFPLTVTSAQKNPTAFYLCASRQSSGGGYEQYFGPGTRLTVT.

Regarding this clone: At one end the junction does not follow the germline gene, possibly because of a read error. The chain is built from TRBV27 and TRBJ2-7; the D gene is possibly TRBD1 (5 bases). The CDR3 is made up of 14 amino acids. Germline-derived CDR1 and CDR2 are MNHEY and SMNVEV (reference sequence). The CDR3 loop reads CASSLRFRDSALRF. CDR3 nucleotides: TGTGCCAGCAGTTTAAGGTTCAGGGATAGTGCCCTACGCTTC.

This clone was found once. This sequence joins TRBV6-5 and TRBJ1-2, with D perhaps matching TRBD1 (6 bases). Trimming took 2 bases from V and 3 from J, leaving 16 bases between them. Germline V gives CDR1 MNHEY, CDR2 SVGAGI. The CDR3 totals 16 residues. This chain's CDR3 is CASSYTGPGPYYGYTF. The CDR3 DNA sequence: TGTGCCAGCAGTTACACAGGGCCCGGCCCCTACTATGGCTACACCTTC.

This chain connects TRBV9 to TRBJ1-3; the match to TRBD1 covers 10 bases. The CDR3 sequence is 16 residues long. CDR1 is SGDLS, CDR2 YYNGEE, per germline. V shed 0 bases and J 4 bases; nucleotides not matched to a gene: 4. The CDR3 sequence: CASSVVDRGRGNTIYF. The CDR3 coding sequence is TGTGCCAGCAGCGTAGTCGACAGGGGGCGCGGAAACACCATATATTTT.

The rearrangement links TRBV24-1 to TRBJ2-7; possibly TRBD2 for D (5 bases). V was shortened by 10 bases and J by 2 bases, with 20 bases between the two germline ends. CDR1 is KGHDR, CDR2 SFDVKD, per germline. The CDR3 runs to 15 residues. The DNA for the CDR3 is TGTGCCACTCGGTTTAAATTAGCGCCCACCTACGAGCAGTACTTC. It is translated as CATRFKLAPTYEQYF.

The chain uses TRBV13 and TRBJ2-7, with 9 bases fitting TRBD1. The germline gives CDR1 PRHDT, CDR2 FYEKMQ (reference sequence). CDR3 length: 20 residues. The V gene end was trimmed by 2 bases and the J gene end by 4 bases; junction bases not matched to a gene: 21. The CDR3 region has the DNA TGTGCCAGCAGCTTAATAGCCGGGGACAGGGTAAGAAGGATTGTGTACGAGCAGTACTTC. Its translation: CASSLIAGDRVRRIVYEQYF.

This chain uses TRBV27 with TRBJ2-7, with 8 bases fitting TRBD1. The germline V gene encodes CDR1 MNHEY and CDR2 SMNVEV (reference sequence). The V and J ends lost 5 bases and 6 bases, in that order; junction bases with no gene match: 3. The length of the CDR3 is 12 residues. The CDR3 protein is CASSQGASEQYF. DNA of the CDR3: TGTGCCAGCAGTCAGGGGGCTTCCGAGCAGTACTTC.

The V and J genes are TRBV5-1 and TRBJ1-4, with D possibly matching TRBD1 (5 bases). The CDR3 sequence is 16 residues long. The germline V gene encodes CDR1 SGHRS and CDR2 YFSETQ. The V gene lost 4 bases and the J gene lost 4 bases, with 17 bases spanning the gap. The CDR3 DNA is TGCGCCAGCAGCCCGACGGGTTGGCAGGGTAATGAAAAACTGTTTTTT. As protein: CASSPTGWQGNEKLFF.

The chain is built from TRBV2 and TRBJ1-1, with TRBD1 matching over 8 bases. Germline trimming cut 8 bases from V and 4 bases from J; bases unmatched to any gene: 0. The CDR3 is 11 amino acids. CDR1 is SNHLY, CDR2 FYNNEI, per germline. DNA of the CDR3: TGTGCCAGCGACAGGGGCACTGAAGCTTTCTTT. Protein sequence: CASDRGTEAFF.

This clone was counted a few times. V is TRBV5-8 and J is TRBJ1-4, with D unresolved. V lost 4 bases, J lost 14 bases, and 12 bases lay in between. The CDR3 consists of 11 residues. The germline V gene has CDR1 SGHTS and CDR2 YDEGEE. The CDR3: CASSPDTLLFF. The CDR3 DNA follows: TGTGCCAGCAGCCCAGACACTCTCCTGTTTTTT.

CDR3 DNA sequence: TGCAGCGTTGGCGGAGGGAGTAATTCACCCCTCCACTTT. This gives the protein CSVGGGSNSPLHF. V usage is TRBV29-1 and J usage is TRBJ1-6; D gene unclear. Between the trimmed V and J ends, which lost 4 bases and 6 bases, there was a span of 10 bases. From germline, CDR1 is SQVTM and CDR2 ANQGSEA. The CDR3 loop spans 13 amino acids.

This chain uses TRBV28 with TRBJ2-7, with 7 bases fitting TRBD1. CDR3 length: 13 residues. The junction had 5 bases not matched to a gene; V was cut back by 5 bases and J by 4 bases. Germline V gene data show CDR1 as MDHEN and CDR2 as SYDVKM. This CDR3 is CASSPGQPYEQYF. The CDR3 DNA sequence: TGTGCCAGCAGTCCGGGACAGCCGTACGAGCAGTACTTC.

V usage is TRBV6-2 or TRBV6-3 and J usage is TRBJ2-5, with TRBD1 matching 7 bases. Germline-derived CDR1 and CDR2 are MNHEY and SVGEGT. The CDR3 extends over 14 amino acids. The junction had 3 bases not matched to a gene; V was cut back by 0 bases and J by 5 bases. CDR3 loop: CASSYSTGTETQYF. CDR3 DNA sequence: TGTGCCAGCAGTTACTCGACAGGGACGGAGACCCAGTACTTC.

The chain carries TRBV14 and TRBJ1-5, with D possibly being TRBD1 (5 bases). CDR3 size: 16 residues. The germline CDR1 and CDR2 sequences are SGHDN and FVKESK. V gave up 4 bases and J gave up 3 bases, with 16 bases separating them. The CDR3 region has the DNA TGTGCCAGCAGCCGCGAGACGCAGGGTGACAATCAGCCCCAGCATTTT. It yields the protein CASSRETQGDNQPQHF.

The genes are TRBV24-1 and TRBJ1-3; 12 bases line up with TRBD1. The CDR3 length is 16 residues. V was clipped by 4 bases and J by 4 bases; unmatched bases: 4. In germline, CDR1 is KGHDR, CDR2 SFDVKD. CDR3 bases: TGTGCCACCAGTGAGGGGGACAGGGGGCGAGGAAACACCATATATTTT. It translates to CATSEGDRGRGNTIYF.

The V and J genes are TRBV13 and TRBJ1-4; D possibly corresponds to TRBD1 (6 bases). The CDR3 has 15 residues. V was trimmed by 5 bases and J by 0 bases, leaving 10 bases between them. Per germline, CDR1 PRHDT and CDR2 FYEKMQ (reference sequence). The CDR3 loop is CASSASGATNEKLFF. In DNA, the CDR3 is TGTGCCAGCAGCGCCTCAGGGGCAACTAATGAAAAACTGTTTTTT.

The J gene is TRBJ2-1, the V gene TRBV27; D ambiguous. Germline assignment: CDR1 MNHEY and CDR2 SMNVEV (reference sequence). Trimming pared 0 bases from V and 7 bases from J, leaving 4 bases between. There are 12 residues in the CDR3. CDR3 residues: CASSLSGNEQFF. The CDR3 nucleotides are TGTGCCAGCAGTTTATCCGGGAATGAGCAGTTCTTC.

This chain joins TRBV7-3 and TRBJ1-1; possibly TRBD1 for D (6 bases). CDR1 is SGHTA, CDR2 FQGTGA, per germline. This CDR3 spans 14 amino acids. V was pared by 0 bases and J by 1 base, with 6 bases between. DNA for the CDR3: TGTGCCAGCAGCTTAACGGGGGCGAACACTGAAGCTTTCTTT. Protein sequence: CASSLTGANTEAFF. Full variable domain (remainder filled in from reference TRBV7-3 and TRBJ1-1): GAGVSQTPSNKVTEKGKYVELRCDPISGHTALYWYRQSLGQGPEFLIYFQGTGAADDSGLPNDRFFAVRPEGSVSTLKIQRTERGDSAVYLCASSLTGANTEAFFGQGTRLTVV.

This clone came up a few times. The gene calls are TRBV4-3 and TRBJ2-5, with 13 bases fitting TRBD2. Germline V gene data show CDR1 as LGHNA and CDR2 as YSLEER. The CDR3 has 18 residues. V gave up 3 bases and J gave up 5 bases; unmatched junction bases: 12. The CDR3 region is CASSQKTSGGPLSETQYF. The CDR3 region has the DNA TGCGCCAGCAGCCAGAAGACTAGCGGGGGGCCCTTGTCCGAGACCCAGTACTTC.

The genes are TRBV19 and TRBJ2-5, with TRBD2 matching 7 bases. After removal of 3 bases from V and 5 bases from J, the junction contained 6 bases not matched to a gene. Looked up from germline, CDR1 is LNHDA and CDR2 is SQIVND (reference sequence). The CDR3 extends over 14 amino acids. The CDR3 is CASSIFAGGETQYF. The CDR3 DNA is TGTGCCAGTAGTATTTTCGCCGGGGGGGAGACCCAGTACTTC. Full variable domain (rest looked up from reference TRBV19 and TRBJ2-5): DGGITQSPKYLFRKEGQNVTLSCEQNLNHDAMYWYRQDPGQGLRLIYYSQIVNDFQKGDIAEGYSVSREKKESFPLTVTSAQKNPTAFYLCASSIFAGGETQYFGPGTRLLVL.

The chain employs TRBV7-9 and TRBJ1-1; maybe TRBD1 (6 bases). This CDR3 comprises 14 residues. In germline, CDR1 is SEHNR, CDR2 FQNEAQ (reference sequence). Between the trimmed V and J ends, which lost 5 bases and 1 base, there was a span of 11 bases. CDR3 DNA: TGTGCCAGCAGCGAACAGGGATCGAACACTGAAGCTTTCTTT. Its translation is CASSEQGSNTEAFF. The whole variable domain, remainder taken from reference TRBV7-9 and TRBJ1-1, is DTGVSQNPRHKITKRGQNVTFRCDPISEHNRLYWYRQTLGQGPEFLTYFQNEAQLEKSRLLSDRFSAERPKGSFSTLEIQRTEQGDSAMYLCASSEQGSNTEAFFGQGTRLTVV.

Written as DNA, the CDR3 is TGTGCCAGCAGCTCGGGCGGCCTAGCGGGAGGACAGCAGTACTTC. Protein: CASSSGGLAGGQQYF. The chain carries TRBV5-6 and TRBJ2-7; TRBD2 matches at 11 bases. The CDR3 is made up of 15 amino acids. Germline assignment: CDR1 SGHDT and CDR2 YYEEEE. Trimming removed 3 bases from V and 8 bases from J; junction bases left unmatched: 10.

The CDR3 protein is CASSPGTSGRYEQYF. The CDR3 DNA is TGTGCCAGCTCACCAGGGACTAGCGGGCGTTACGAGCAGTACTTC. The chain uses TRBV18 and TRBJ2-7, with 12 bases lining up with TRBD2. The J segment lost 4 bases and the V segment lost 2 bases, leaving 3 bases of the junction unmatched. This CDR3 has 15 residues. Germline loops: CDR1 KGHSH, CDR2 LQKENI.

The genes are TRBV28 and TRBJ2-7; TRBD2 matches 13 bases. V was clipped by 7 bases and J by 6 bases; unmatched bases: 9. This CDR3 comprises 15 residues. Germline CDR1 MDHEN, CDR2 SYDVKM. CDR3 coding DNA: TGTGCCAGCACCTTAGGACTAGCGGGAGTAGGCGAGCAGTACTTC. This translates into CASTLGLAGVGEQYF.

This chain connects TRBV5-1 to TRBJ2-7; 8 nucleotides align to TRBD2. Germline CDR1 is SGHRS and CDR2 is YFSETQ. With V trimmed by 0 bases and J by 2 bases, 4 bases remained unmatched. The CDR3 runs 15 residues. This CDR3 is CASSLARGGPYEQYF. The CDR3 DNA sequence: TGCGCCAGCAGCTTGGCACGGGGGGGTCCCTACGAGCAGTACTTC.

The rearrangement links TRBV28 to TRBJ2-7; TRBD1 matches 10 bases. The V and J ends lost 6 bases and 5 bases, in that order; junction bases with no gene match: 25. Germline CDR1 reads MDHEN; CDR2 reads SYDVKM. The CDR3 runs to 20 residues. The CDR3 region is CASRRWTGTGASGSRDEQYF. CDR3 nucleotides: TGTGCCAGCAGACGGTGGACCGGGACAGGGGCGAGTGGGTCTCGGGACGAGCAGTACTTC.

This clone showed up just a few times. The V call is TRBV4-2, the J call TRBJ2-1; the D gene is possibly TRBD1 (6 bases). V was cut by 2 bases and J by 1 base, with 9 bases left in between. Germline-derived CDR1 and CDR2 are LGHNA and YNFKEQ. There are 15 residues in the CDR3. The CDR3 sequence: CASSQTGISYNEQFF. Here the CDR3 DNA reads TGTGCCAGCAGCCAAACAGGGATATCCTACAATGAGCAGTTCTTC.

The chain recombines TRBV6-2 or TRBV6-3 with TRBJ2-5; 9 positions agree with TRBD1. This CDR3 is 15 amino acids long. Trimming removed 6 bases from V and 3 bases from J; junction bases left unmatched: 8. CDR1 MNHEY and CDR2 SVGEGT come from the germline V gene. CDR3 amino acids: CASSSLRDREETQYF. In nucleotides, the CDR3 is TGTGCCAGCAGCAGTCTCCGGGACAGGGAAGAGACCCAGTACTTC.

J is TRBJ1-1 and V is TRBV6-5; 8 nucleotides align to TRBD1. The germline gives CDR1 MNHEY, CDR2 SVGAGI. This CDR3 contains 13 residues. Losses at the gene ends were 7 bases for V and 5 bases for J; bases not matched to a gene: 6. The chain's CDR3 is CASNQGAVTEAFF. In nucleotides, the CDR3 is TGTGCCAGCAATCAGGGGGCCGTAACTGAAGCTTTCTTT.

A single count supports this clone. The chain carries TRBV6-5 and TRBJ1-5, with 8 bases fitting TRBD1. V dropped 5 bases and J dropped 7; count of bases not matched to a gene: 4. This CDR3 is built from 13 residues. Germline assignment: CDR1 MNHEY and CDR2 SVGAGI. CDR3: CASSRTGTQPQHF. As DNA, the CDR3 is TGTGCCAGCAGTAGGACAGGGACACAGCCCCAGCATTTT.